Described below is a single T cell receptor (beta chain) sequence and its context. PCR primers comprised 60 Vbeta and 13 Jbeta primers. Sequencing was performed with immunoSEQ multiplex PCR; in TCRdb, only in-frame clones are kept and a portion is missing. The table has 130,000 or so clones, 75% seen once; the top ten hold roughly 3%. The record originates from a study of cytomegalovirus exposure and HLA in healthy donors. From germline, CDR1 is LNHDA and CDR2 SQIVND (reference sequence). The junction had 16 bases not matched to a gene; V was cut back by 5 bases and J by 9 bases. This CDR3 contains 16 residues.

The rearrangement uses TRBV19 and TRBJ2-3, with 8 positions matching TRBD2. Sequences were obtained from PBMCs. The sequence came from a woman between 40 and 55 years old in good health and CMV-seropositive. CDR3 coding DNA: TGTGCCAGTAGTTGGCAGGGGAGTAGCGGGGTCACCACGCAGTATTTT. Protein product: CASSWQGSSGVTTQYF. Full variable domain (outside the CDR3, taken from reference TRBV19 and TRBJ2-3): DGGITQSPKYLFRKEGQNVTLSCEQNLNHDAMYWYRQDPGQGLRLIYYSQIVNDFQKGDIAEGYSVSREKKESFPLTVTSAQKNPTAFYLCASSWQGSSGVTTQYFGPGTRLTVL.